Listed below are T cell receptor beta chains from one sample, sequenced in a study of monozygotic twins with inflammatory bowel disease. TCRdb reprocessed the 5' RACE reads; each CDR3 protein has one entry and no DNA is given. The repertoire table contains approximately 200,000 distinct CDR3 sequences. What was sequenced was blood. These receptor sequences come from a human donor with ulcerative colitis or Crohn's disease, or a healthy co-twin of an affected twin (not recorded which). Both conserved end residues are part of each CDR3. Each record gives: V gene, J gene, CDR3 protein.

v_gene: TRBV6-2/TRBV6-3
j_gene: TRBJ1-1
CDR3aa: CASSYSRTTEAFF

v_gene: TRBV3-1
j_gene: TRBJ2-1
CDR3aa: CASSQDTSGGSYNEQFF

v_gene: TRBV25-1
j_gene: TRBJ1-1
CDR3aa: CASSADGRNTEAFF

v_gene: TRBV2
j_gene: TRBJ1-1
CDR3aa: CASKGFQNTEAFF

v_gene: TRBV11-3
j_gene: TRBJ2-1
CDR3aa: CASSPQWGGLNEQFF

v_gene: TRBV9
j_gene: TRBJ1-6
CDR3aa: CASSPGPANSPLHF

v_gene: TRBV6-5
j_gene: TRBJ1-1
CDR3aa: CASSSYYQQGQNTEAFF

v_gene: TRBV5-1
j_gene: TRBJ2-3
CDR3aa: CASSTGLAGGRDTQYF

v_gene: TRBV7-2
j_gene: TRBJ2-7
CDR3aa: CASSLGPRGDEQYF

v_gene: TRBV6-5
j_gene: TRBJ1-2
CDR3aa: CASSYSGGSLDYGYTF

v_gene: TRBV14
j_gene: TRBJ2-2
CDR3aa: CASSQGRNTGELFF

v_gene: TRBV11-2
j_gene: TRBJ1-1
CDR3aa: CASSLESPLSLLNTEAFF

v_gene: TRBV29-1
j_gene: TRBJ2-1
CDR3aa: CSVEGWERGAYNEQFF

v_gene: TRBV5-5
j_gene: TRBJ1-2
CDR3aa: CASSGSGLDGYTF

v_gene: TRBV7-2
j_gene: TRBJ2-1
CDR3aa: CASSFTSGGALNEQFF

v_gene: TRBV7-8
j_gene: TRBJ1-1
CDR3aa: CASSPQTVNTEAFF

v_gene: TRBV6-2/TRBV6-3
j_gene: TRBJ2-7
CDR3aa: CASSYDGDRTYEQYF

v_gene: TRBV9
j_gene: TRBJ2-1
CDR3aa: CASSSTTSGGKNEQFF

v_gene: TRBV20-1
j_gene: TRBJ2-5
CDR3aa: CSASSGGEETQYF

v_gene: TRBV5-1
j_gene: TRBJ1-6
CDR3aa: CASSLANTGDSPLHF

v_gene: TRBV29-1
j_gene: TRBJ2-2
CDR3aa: CSVGTGGINTGELFF

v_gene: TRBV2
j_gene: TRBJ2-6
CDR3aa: CASSALGGSSGANVLTF

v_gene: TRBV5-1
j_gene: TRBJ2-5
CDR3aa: CASSTHGGQTGETQYF

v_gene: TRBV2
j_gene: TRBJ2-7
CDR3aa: CASRQGNEQYF

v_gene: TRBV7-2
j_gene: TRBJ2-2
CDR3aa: CASSPRLLTVNTGELFF

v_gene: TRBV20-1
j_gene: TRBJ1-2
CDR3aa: CSARVPSSQANYGYTF

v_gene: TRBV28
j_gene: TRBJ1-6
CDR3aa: CASSQKGAITLGPLHF

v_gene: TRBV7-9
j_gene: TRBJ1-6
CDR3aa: CASSAEGSPLHF

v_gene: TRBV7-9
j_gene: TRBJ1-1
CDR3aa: CASSIPGLNTEAFF

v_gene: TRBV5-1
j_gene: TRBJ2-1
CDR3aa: CASSLGLANEQFF

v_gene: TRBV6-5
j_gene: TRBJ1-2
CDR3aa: CASSYSGGANPPYGYTF

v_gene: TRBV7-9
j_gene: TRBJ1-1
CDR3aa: CASSPGKSGVNTEAFF

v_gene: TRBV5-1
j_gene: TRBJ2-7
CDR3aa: CASSSGSVSSYEQYF

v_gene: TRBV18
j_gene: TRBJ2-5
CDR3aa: CASSPRGTAKETQYF

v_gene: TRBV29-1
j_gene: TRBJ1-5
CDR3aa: CSVLSIRNQPQHF

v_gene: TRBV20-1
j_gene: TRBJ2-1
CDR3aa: CSASYGSRDNEQFF

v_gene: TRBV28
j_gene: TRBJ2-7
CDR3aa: CASSSSGLAGGAYEQYF

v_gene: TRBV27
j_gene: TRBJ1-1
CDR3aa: CASSDRERTEAFF

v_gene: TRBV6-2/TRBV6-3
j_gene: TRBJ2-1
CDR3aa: CATFSGSDEQFF

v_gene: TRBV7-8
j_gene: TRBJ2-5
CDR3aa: CASSVQGDQETQYF

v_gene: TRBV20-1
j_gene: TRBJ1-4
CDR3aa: CSASPRRESDEKLFF

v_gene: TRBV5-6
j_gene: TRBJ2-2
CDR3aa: CASSSGSSGELFF

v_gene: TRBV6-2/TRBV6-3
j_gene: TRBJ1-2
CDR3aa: CASRTTGVRGYTF

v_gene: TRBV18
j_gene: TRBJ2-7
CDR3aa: CASSKSGYEQYF

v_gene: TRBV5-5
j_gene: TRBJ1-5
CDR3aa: CASSLGQKGGQPQHF

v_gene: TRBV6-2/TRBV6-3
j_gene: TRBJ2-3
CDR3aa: CASSYLADGWDTQYF

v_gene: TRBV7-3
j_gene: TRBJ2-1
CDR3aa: CASSSLPGGEQFF

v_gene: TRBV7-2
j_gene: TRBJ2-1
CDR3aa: CASSLSYEQFF

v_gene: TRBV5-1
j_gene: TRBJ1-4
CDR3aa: CASSLAGTPNEKLFF

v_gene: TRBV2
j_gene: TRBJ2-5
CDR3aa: CAASITPNQETQYF

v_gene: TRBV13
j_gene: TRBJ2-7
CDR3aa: CASSYTGIGYEQYF

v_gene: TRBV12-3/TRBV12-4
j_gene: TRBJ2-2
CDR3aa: CASSSYRANTGELFF

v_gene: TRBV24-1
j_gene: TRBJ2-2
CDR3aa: CATSDGLAVNTGELFF

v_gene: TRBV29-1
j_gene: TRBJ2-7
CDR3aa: CSGGGGQGEQYF

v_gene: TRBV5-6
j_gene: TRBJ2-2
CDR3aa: CASSLYIRMGQANTGELFF

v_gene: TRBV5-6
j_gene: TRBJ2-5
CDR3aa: CASSLAASGQETQYF

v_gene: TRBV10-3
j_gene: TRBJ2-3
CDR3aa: CAISEGGSTDTQYF

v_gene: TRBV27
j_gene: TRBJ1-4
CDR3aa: CASSLGVAEKLFF